This TCR beta chain is from a study of cytotoxic CD8 clonotypes in ibrutinib-treated CLL. J gave up 4 bases and V 5 bases, and 5 bases lay outside the gene matches. The CDR3 consists of 14 residues. The germline CDR1 and CDR2 sequences are SGHNT and YYREEE (reference sequence). Assay: immunoSEQ multiplex PCR; the TCRdb copy retains only in-frame clones and omits some. The sample yields 300,000 or so clones, over 55% seen once. The chain carries TRBV5-4 and TRBJ2-2; the match to TRBD1 covers 7 bases. The TCR sequence derives from a human donor with chronic lymphocytic leukemia. The source was PBMCs, collected after 36 months of ibrutinib treatment. The DNA of the CDR3 is TGTGCCAGCAGGACAGGGTTCGGCACCGGGGAGCTGTTTTTT. This gives the protein CASRTGFGTGELFF. The whole variable domain, remainder taken from reference TRBV5-4 and TRBJ2-2, is ETGVTQSPTHLIKTRGQQVTLRCSSQSGHNTVSWYQQALGQGPQFIFQYYREEENGRGNFPPRFSGLQFPNYSSELNVNALELDDSALYLCASRTGFGTGELFFGEGSRLTVL.